This TCR beta chain was documented in a study of HIV-infected patients and healthy controls. General study results and limits: Study cohorts differed slightly in age and sex, but this did not explain diversity differences.

V lost 3 bases, J lost 2 bases, and 12 bases lay in between. The germline gives CDR1 MNHEY, CDR2 SMNVEV (reference sequence). This CDR3 is 15 amino acids long. Antiretroviral therapy had run roughly three months, about 14 weeks, before follow-up blood collection. Whole blood was used without fractionation, so all unsorted peripheral T cells were included. Alpha and beta constant-region primers primed reverse transcription of about 470 ng RNA. Using multiplexing indices, alpha and beta chain libraries were generated apart by chain-specific third strand synthesis. TCRdb independently ran MiXCR on the 5' RACE reads; one entry per CDR3 protein. The sample shows approximately 13,000 distinct CDR3 sequences, 10% to 15% of them seen only once. Many counts were recorded for this clonotype. Its antigen is unidentified.

This rearrangement joins TRBV27 to TRBJ2-3, with a weak D call TRBD1 (6 bases). This TCR derives from an adult with HIV infection. The donor label of this sample is uncertain. Sample: blood, taken during antiretroviral therapy. CDR3 amino acids: CASSFSDRNTDTQYF. CDR3 coding DNA: TGTGCCAGCAGTTTTTCGGACAGAAACACAGATACGCAGTATTTT.